These T cell receptor beta chains were read from a single sample in a study of Graves' ophthalmopathy and Graves' hyperthyroidism. Each CDR3 protein is one row after TCRdb ran MiXCR on the multiplex PCR reads. Of 900,000 to 1,200,000 distinct CDR3 sequences listed, about 38% were seen once; the top ten hold over 8.5%. Sequenced sample: peripheral blood or thyroid tissue (not recorded which). The receptor set was obtained from an adult man with Graves' hyperthyroidism. CDR3s include the opening cysteine and the closing phenylalanine or tryptophan. D genes are given only for firm matches. The size field is filled for only some rows; it gives once, few, many or a size class.

d_call: NA
cdr3_length: 14
v_call: TRBV27
j_call: TRBJ2-5
clone_size: NA
cdr3_nt: TGTGCCAGCAGTTTGGGTCCGCGACAAGAGACCCAGTACTTC
cdr3_aa: CASSLGPRQETQYF

d_call: NA
cdr3_length: 17
v_call: TRBV5-1
j_call: TRBJ2-7
clone_size: few
cdr3_nt: TGCGCCAGCAGCTTGGCCTCGGCGGTCAGGGGCTACTACGAGCAGTACTTC
cdr3_aa: CASSLASAVRGYYEQYF

d_call: NA
cdr3_length: 14
v_call: TRBV7-9
j_call: TRBJ1-6
clone_size: NA
cdr3_nt: TGTGCCAGCAGCATAGCCGAGGAGGGTTCACCCCTCCACTTT
cdr3_aa: CASSIAEEGSPLHF

d_call: NA
cdr3_length: 14
v_call: TRBV4-1
j_call: TRBJ1-1
clone_size: many
cdr3_nt: TGCGCCAGCAGCCAAGCTCGGGGGAACACTGAAGCTTTCTTT
cdr3_aa: CASSQARGNTEAFF

d_call: NA
cdr3_length: 16
v_call: TRBV18
j_call: TRBJ2-5
clone_size: few
cdr3_nt: TGTGCCAGCTCACCACTGCGCCGAGGGTCAGAGGAGACCCAGTACTTC
cdr3_aa: CASSPLRRGSEETQYF

d_call: TRBD1
cdr3_length: 13
v_call: TRBV4-3
j_call: TRBJ1-1
clone_size: NA
cdr3_nt: TGCGCCAGCAGGACAACAGGGGCTAATGAAGTTTTCTTT
cdr3_aa: CASRTTGANEVFF

d_call: NA
cdr3_length: 17
v_call: TRBV20-1
j_call: TRBJ2-7
clone_size: NA
cdr3_nt: TGCAGTGCTAGAGGCCCCCATGCGGCGGGAAAAGCCTGCGAGCAGTACTTC
cdr3_aa: CSARGPHAAGKACEQYF

d_call: TRBD1
cdr3_length: 14
v_call: TRBV3-1
j_call: TRBJ2-7
clone_size: few
cdr3_nt: TGTGCCAGCAGGCGACGACAGGGGGCCAACGAGCAGTACTTC
cdr3_aa: CASRRRQGANEQYF

d_call: NA
cdr3_length: 13
v_call: TRBV6-1
j_call: TRBJ2-5
clone_size: many
cdr3_nt: TGTGCCAGCAGGTTGGGGGCCCAAGAGACCCAGTACTTC
cdr3_aa: CASRLGAQETQYF

d_call: NA
cdr3_length: 15
v_call: TRBV5-1
j_call: TRBJ2-7
clone_size: many
cdr3_nt: TGCGCCAGCAGCTTGGAATCAGGGGAGGGATACGAGCAGTACTTC
cdr3_aa: CASSLESGEGYEQYF

d_call: NA
cdr3_length: 18
v_call: TRBV9
j_call: TRBJ2-7
clone_size: many
cdr3_nt: TGTGCCAGCAGCGTAGGGTCGGCGGATAGCGGATTTCCCTACGAGCAGTACTTC
cdr3_aa: CASSVGSADSGFPYEQYF

d_call: NA
cdr3_length: 15
v_call: TRBV7-9
j_call: TRBJ2-5
clone_size: few
cdr3_nt: TGTGCCAGCAGCTTACCAAGGGGATTGGGAGAGACCCAGTACTTC
cdr3_aa: CASSLPRGLGETQYF

d_call: NA
cdr3_length: 12
v_call: TRBV7-8
j_call: TRBJ1-1
clone_size: NA
cdr3_nt: TGTGCCAGCAGCTTAGGGTTCGGGGGAGCTTTCTTT
cdr3_aa: CASSLGFGGAFF

d_call: NA
cdr3_length: 13
v_call: TRBV6-5
j_call: TRBJ1-6
clone_size: few
cdr3_nt: TGTGCCAGCAGTTATGGACTGCCCCAGCCCCTCCACTTT
cdr3_aa: CASSYGLPQPLHF